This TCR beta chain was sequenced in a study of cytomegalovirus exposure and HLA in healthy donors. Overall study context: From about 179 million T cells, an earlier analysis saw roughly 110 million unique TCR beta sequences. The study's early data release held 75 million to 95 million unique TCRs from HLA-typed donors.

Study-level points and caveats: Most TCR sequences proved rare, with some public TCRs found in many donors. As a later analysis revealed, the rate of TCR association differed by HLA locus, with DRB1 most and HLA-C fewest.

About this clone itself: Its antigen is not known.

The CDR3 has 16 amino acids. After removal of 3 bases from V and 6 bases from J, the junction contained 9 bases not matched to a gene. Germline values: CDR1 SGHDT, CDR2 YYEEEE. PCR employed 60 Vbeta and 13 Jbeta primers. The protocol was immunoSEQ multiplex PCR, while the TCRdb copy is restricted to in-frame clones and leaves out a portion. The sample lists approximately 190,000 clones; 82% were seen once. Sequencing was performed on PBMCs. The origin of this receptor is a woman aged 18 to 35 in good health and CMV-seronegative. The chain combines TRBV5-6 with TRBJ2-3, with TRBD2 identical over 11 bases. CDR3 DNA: TGTGCCAGCAGCTCGGGGGGGACTAGCGGCATGGATACGCAGTATTTT. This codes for CASSSGGTSGMDTQYF.